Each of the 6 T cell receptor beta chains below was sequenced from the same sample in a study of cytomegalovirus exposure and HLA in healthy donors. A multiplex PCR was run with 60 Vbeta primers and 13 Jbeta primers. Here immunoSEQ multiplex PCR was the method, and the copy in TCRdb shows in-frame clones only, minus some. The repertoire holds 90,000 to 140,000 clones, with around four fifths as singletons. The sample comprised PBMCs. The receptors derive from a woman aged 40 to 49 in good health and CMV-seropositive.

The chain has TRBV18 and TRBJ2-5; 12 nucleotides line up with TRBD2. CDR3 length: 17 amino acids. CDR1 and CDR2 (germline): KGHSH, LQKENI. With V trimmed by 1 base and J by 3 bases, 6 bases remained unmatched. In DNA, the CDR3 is TGTGCCAGCTCACCACTGGTACTAGCGGGGGGAGAAGAGACCCAGTACTTC. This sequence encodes CASSPLVLAGGEETQYF.

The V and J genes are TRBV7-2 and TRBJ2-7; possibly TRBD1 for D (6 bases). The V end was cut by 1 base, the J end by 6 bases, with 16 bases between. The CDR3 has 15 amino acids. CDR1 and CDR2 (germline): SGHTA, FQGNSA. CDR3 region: CASSLEGGRGGEQYF. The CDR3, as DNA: TGTGCCAGCAGCTTAGAAGGGGGACGAGGTGGCGAGCAGTACTTC.

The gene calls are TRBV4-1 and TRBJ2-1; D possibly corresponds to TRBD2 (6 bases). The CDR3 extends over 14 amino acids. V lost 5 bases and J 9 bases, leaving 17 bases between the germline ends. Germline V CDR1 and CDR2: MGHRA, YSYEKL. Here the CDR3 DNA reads TGCGCCAGCAGCACCCACGGAGGGCCAGTTGAGCAGTTCTTC. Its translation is CASSTHGGPVEQFF.

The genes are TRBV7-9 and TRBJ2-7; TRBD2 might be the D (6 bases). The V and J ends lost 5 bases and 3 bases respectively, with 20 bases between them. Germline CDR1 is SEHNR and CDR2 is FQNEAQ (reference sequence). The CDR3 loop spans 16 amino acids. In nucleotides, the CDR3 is TGTGCCAGCAGCCCCAGTGGTAGGGGAGGACACTACGAGCAGTACTTC. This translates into CASSPSGRGGHYEQYF.

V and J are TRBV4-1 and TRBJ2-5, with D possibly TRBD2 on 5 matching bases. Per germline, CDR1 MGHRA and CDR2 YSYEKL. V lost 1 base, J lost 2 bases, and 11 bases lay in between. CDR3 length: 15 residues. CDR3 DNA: TGCGCCAGCAGCCAAGCCTACCGGGATCAAGAGACCCAGTACTTC. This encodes CASSQAYRDQETQYF.

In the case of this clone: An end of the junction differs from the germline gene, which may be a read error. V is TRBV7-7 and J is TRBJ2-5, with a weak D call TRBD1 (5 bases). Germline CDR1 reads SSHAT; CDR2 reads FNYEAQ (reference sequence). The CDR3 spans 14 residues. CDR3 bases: TGTGCTAGCAGCCAAGGCCAGGGCGGCGAGACCCAGTACTTC. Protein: CASSQGQGGETQYF.